The 22 T cell receptor beta chains listed next were all sequenced from one sample in a study of T cells after yellow fever vaccination. TCRdb re-derived calls from the 5' RACE reads in MiXCR, one entry per CDR3 protein. The sample contains around 500,000 distinct CDR3 sequences, just over 20% of which appear only once. The input for sequencing was PBMCs, taken about 21 days after the first yellow fever vaccination. The source is a man younger than 35 who received the YFV17D yellow fever vaccine.

This chain connects TRBV5-5 to TRBJ2-7, with 11 bases aligning to TRBD1. Germline loops: CDR1 SGHKS, CDR2 YYEKEE (reference sequence). The CDR3 has 14 residues. The V gene end was trimmed by 4 bases and the J gene end by 5 bases; junction bases not matched to a gene: 5. DNA for the CDR3: TGTGCCAGCAGCCGGGACAGGGGGATGGACGAGCAGTACTTC. This codes for CASSRDRGMDEQYF.

J is TRBJ1-4 and V is TRBV6-5; D might be TRBD1 (6 bases). The CDR3 length is 16 residues. V gave up 0 bases and J gave up 3 bases, with 11 bases separating them. CDR1 is MNHEY, CDR2 SVGAGI, per germline. CDR3: CASSYSLRGANEKLFF. The CDR3 DNA follows: TGTGCCAGCAGTTACTCGCTCAGGGGTGCTAATGAAAAACTGTTTTTT.

This chain links TRBV6-5 with TRBJ2-2, with 7 bases fitting TRBD2. The J segment lost 2 bases and the V segment lost 0 bases, leaving 6 bases of the junction unmatched. CDR3 size: 17 residues. Germline loops: CDR1 MNHEY, CDR2 SVGAGI. CDR3 in DNA: TGTGCCAGCAGTTACTCCGGGCTAGCGGATAACACCGGGGAGCTGTTTTTT. Translation gives CASSYSGLADNTGELFF.

The chain uses TRBV29-1 and TRBJ2-1; D possibly corresponds to TRBD2 (6 bases). This CDR3 is built from 11 residues. Per germline, CDR1 SQVTM and CDR2 ANQGSEA. V was clipped by 7 bases and J by 4 bases, with 8 bases between them. The CDR3 bases are TGCAGCGGCGGGGTGTACAATGAGCAGTTCTTC. Protein sequence: CSGGVYNEQFF.

This chain links TRBV1 with TRBJ1-6; the table assigns TRBD1, which was not confirmed against the DNA. TRBV1 is described as a pseudogene. This CDR3 contains 18 residues. This CDR3 reads CTSSQADQGPDYNSPLHF. Written as DNA, the CDR3 is TGCACCAGCAGCCAAGCTGATCAGGGGCCCGACTATAATTCACCCCTCCACTTT.

This chain uses TRBV5-1 with TRBJ2-7; TRBD2 aligns across 12 bases. Germline assignment: CDR1 SGHRS and CDR2 YFSETQ. Trimming at V came to 6 bases and at J to 6 bases, leaving 7 bases not matched to a gene. The CDR3 is 14 amino acids. The CDR3 spells CASTPSGGAGEQYF. The CDR3 DNA is TGCGCCAGCACCCCTAGCGGGGGGGCCGGCGAGCAGTACTTC.

This chain uses TRBV5-1 with TRBJ2-3, with a tentative D call TRBD2 (6 bases). The germline V gene encodes CDR1 SGHRS and CDR2 YFSETQ. Deletions cut 3 bases from V and 5 bases from J, with 22 bases between. The CDR3 spans 17 residues. Written as DNA, the CDR3 is TGCGCCAGCAGCTCTAATCCTTTGGCGGCAGCGGGAGATACGCAGTATTTT. Protein sequence: CASSSNPLAAAGDTQYF.

The chain has TRBV6-2 or TRBV6-3 and TRBJ2-1; D may match TRBD1 or TRBD2 (7 bases each). The CDR3 runs 15 residues. Germline assignment: CDR1 MNHEY and CDR2 SVGEGT. V was trimmed by 7 bases and J by 4 bases, leaving 17 bases between them. CDR3 amino acids: CASTRQGGEYNEQFF. In DNA, the CDR3 is TGTGCCAGCACAAGACAGGGAGGGGAGTACAATGAGCAGTTCTTC.

The chain employs TRBV29-1 and TRBJ1-2, with D uncertain. Per germline, CDR1 SQVTM and CDR2 ANQGSEA. Trimming removed 8 bases at V and 8 bases at J, with 18 bases between. The CDR3 spans 12 residues. The CDR3 spells CSSRGVEEGYTF. In DNA form, the CDR3 reads TGCAGCTCCCGGGGAGTTGAAGAAGGCTACACCTTC.

This clonotype was seen a handful of times. The chain joins TRBV2 to TRBJ1-5; TRBD1 might be the D (6 bases). There are 16 residues in the CDR3. With 5 bases removed from V and 3 bases from J, the gap between germline ends came to 17 bases. Germline V CDR1 and CDR2: SNHLY, FYNNEI. The CDR3 loop reads CASSQQGPENNQPQHF. CDR3 nucleotide sequence: TGTGCCAGCAGTCAACAGGGTCCCGAGAACAATCAGCCCCAGCATTTT.

This sequence joins TRBV20-1 and TRBJ1-2, with a weak D call TRBD1 (6 bases). The CDR3 loop spans 15 amino acids. CDR1 is DFQATT, CDR2 SNEGSKA, per germline (reference sequence). The V end lost 4 bases, the J end lost 4 bases, and 19 bases lay between the germline ends. This chain's CDR3 is CSATLKMTGAYGYTF. DNA of the CDR3: TGCAGTGCTACTTTGAAGATGACAGGCGCCTATGGCTACACCTTC.

This clonotype showed up just a few times. The chain is built from TRBV7-2 and TRBJ1-5, with TRBD1 matching 8 bases. The V gene end was trimmed by 3 bases and the J gene end by 6 bases; junction bases not matched to a gene: 1. The CDR3 length is 13 residues. Germline V gene lookup returns CDR1 SGHTA and CDR2 FQGNSA. In nucleotides, the CDR3 is TGTGCCAGCAGCTTCAGGGGGCCTCAGCCCCAGCATTTT. Translating gives CASSFRGPQPQHF.

This clonotype was seen a few times. The CDR3 DNA follows: TGTGCCAGCAGCCCTGACAGAATCTATCAGCCCCAGCATTTT. It is translated as CASSPDRIYQPQHF. The chain recombines TRBV6-2 or TRBV6-3 with TRBJ1-5; possible D gene TRBD1, 5 bases. The CDR3 runs to 14 residues. Per the germline V gene, CDR1 is MNHEY and CDR2 is SVGEGT. Trimming cost V 6 bases and J 5 bases, with 14 bases left between them.

This clonotype showed up just a few times. This CDR3 reads CAGGPGQGESPLHF. DNA for the CDR3: TGTGCCGGTGGCCCGGGACAGGGGGAATCACCCCTCCACTTT. This sequence joins TRBV2 and TRBJ1-6, with 11 bases identical to TRBD1. CDR1 SNHLY and CDR2 FYNNEI come from the germline V gene. The V segment lost 11 bases and the J segment 10 bases; nucleotides outside the gene matches: 10. The CDR3 sequence is 14 residues long.

In its sample, this clonotype was seen a few times. The chain joins TRBV7-8 to TRBJ2-2; tentative D call: TRBD2 (6 bases). CDR1 and CDR2 (germline): SGHVS, FQNEAQ. The CDR3 extends over 15 amino acids. Trimming shortened V by 2 bases and J by 6 bases, and 13 bases separated the two germline ends. This chain's CDR3 is CASSLLEGLAGELFF. The CDR3 nucleotides read TGTGCCAGCAGCTTACTGGAGGGGTTAGCCGGGGAGCTGTTTTTT.

The genes are TRBV7-9 and TRBJ2-4; D ambiguous. This CDR3 spans 15 amino acids. The V end lost 5 bases, the J end lost 3 bases, and 14 bases lay between the germline ends. Germline CDR1 is SEHNR and CDR2 is FQNEAQ (reference sequence). In DNA, the CDR3 is TGTGCCAGCAGCCTAAAAGACCGTGGCAAAAACATTCAGTACTTC. It encodes CASSLKDRGKNIQYF.

J is TRBJ2-7 and V is TRBV7-6; 7 bases agree with TRBD1. CDR1 SGHVS and CDR2 FNYEAQ come from the germline V gene. The CDR3 sequence is 14 residues long. V lost 5 bases, J lost 2 bases, and 6 bases stayed unmatched. Written as DNA, the CDR3 is TGTGCCAGCAGCCTAGAGACAGGGCCCTACGAGCAGTACGTC. It codes for CASSLETGPYEQYV.

The chain uses TRBV10-3 and TRBJ1-1, with 7 bases aligning to TRBD1. Germline CDR1 is ENHRY and CDR2 is SYGVKD. The junction had 8 bases not matched to a gene; V was cut back by 6 bases and J by 1 base. The CDR3 has 15 residues. The CDR3 reads CAIRDWTGENTEAFF. The CDR3 coding sequence is TGTGCCATCAGGGACTGGACAGGAGAGAACACTGAAGCTTTCTTT.

This clonotype came up many times. The rearrangement uses TRBV5-1 and TRBJ2-2; D is tentatively TRBD1 or TRBD2 (5 bases each). The CDR3 sequence is 17 residues long. V was pared by 0 bases and J by 4 bases, with 16 bases between. CDR1 SGHRS and CDR2 YFSETQ come from the germline V gene. For the CDR3, the DNA is TGCGCCAGCAGCTTGGATCAGGGCCCGGGGTCCACCGGGGAGCTGTTTTTT. As protein: CASSLDQGPGSTGELFF.

This clonotype has only a few counts. The chain links TRBV20-1 to TRBJ1-2; 7 nucleotides align to TRBD1. The CDR3 sequence is 13 residues long. The germline CDR1 and CDR2 sequences are DFQATT and SNEGSKA (reference sequence). V lost 5 bases, J lost 7 bases, and 10 bases stayed unmatched. The CDR3 spells CSASGGTAFGYTF. The CDR3 DNA reads TGCAGTGCTTCCGGCGGGACAGCCTTTGGCTACACCTTC.

J is TRBJ2-5 and V is TRBV7-2; 8 bases line up with TRBD2. The CDR3 contains 14 residues. Germline values: CDR1 SGHTA, CDR2 FQGNSA. Trimming cost V 3 bases and J 5 bases; bases outside gene matches: 5. The CDR3 region has the DNA TGTGCCAGCAGCTTCGGGGGGGCATTGGAGACCCAGTACTTC. Protein sequence: CASSFGGALETQYF.

This clonotype was found a few times. V usage is TRBV27 and J usage is TRBJ1-6, with 8 nucleotides matching TRBD1. V was pared by 7 bases and J by 3 bases, with 14 bases of the junction left unmatched. Germline V gives CDR1 MNHEY, CDR2 SMNVEV (reference sequence). The CDR3 spans 18 residues. Here the CDR3 DNA reads TGTGCCAGCACCGATGGACAGGGCGGATTGATCTATAATTCACCCCTCCACTTT. Translated: CASTDGQGGLIYNSPLHF.